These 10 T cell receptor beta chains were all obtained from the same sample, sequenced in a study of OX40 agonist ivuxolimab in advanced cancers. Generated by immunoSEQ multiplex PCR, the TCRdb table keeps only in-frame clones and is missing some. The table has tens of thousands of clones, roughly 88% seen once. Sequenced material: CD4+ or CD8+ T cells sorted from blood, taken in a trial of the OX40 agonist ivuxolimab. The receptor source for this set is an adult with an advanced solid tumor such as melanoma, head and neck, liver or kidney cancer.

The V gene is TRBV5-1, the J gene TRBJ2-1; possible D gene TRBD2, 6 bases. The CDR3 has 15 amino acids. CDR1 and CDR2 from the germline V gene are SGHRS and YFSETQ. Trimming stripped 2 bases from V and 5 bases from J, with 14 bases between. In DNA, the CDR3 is TGCGCCAGCAGCTTCGGGGGAAACCCTAACAATGAGCAGTTCTTC. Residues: CASSFGGNPNNEQFF.

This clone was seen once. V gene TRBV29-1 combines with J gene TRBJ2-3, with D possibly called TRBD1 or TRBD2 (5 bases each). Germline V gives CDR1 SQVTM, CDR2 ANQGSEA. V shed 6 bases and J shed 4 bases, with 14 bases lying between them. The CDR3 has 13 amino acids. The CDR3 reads CSVDVGTADTQYF. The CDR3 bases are TGCAGCGTGGACGTAGGGACGGCAGATACGCAGTATTTT.

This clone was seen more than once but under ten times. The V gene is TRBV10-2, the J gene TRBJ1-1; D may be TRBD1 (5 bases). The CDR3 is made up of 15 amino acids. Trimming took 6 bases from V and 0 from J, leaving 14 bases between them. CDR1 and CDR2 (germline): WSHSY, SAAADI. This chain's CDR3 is CASSKGRHLNTEAFF. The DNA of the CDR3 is TGCGCCAGCAGCAAGGGACGGCACCTGAACACTGAAGCTTTCTTT.

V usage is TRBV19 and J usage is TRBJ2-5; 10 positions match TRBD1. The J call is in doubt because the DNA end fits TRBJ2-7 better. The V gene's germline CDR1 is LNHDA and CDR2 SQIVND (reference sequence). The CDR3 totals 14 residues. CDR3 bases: TGTGCCAGCGCCAGGACAGGGGGGGCCTACGAGCAGTACTTC. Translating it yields CASARTGGAYEQYF.

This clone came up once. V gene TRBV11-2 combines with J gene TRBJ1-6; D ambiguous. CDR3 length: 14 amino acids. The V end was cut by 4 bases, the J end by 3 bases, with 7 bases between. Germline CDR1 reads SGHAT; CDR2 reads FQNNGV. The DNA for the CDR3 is TGTGCCAGCAGCTCGCCCGTCTATAATTCACCCCTCCACTTT. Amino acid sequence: CASSSPVYNSPLHF.

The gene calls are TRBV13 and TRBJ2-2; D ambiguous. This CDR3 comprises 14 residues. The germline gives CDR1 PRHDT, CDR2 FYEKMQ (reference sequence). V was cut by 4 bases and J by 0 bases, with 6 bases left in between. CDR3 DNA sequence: TGTGCCAGCAGCTGGGGTCCGAACACCGGGGAGCTGTTTTTT. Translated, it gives CASSWGPNTGELFF.

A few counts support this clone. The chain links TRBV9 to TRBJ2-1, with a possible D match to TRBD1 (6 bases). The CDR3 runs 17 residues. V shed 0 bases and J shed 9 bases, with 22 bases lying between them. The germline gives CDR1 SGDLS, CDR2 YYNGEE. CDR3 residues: CASSVDRASSARGEQFF. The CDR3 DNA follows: TGTGCCAGCAGCGTAGACAGGGCTTCCTCCGCAAGGGGTGAGCAGTTCTTC.

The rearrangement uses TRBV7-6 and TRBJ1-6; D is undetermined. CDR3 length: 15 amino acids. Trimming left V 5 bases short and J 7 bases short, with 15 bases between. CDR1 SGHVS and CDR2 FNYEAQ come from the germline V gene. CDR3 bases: TGTGCCAGCAGCCCCCGGTCCGCAAGAAATTCACCCCTCCACTTT. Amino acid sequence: CASSPRSARNSPLHF.

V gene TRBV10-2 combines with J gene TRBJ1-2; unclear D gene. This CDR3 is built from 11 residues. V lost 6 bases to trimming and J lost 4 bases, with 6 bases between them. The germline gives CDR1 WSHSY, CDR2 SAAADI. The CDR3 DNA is TGCGCCAGCAGGGAAGCCTATGGCTACACCTTC. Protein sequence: CASREAYGYTF.

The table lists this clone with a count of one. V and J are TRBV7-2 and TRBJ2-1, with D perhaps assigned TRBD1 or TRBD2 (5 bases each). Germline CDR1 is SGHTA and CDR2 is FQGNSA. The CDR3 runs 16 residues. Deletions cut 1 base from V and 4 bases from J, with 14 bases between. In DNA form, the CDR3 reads TGTGCCAGCAGCTTAGTCCCGGGACGACAATACAATGAGCAGTTCTTC. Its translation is CASSLVPGRQYNEQFF.